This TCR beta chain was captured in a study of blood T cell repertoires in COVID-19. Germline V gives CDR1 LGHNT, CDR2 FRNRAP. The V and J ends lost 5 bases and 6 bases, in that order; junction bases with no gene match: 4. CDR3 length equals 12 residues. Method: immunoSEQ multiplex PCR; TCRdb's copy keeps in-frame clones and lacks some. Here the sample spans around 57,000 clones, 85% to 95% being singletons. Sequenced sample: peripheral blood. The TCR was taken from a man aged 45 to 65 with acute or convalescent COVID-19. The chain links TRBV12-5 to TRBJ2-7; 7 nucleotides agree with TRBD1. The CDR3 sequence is CASGMTGFEQYF. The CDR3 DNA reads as TGTGCTAGTGGTATGACAGGGTTCGAGCAGTACTTC.